The 12 T cell receptor beta chains below come from one sample, sequenced in a study of Graves' ophthalmopathy and Graves' hyperthyroidism. Amplifying from RNA transcripts, the study obtained TCR beta CDR3 regions. HTBI-primed first-round RT-PCR preceded second-round multiplex PCR. MiXCR, applied by TCRdb to the multiplex PCR reads, yields one record per CDR3 protein. Among 450,000 to 600,000 distinct CDR3 sequences listed, less than 40% were seen once. Sequencing used peripheral blood or thyroid tissue (not recorded which). These receptor sequences come from an adult man with Graves' hyperthyroidism.

This chain links TRBV24-1 with TRBJ2-2; 10 bases are a match to TRBD2. The CDR3 is 18 amino acids. Germline-derived CDR1 and CDR2 are KGHDR and SFDVKD. V dropped 6 bases and J dropped 0; count of bases not matched to a gene: 9. The CDR3 spells CATSSPGTSVANTGELFF. CDR3 DNA: TGTGCCACCAGTTCTCCCGGGACTAGCGTAGCGAACACCGGGGAGCTGTTTTTT.

There are many counts of this clonotype. J is TRBJ2-7 and V is TRBV4-1; 10 positions match TRBD2. Germline assignment: CDR1 MGHRA and CDR2 YSYEKL. V shed 1 base and J 7 bases; nucleotides not matched to a gene: 7. The CDR3 is made up of 15 amino acids. This chain's CDR3 is CASSQVSGGAEEQYF. As DNA, the CDR3 is TGCGCCAGCAGCCAAGTGAGCGGGGGGGCGGAAGAGCAGTACTTC.

There are many counts of this clonotype. This chain connects TRBV5-6 to TRBJ1-1; no clear D. The germline V and J ends were trimmed by 5 bases and 0 bases, with 17 bases remaining between them. Germline CDR1 SGHDT, CDR2 YYEEEE. This CDR3 spans 16 amino acids. For the CDR3, the DNA is TGTGCCAGCAGTACACAACCCGGGAACATGAACACTGAAGCTTTCTTT. Translation: CASSTQPGNMNTEAFF. Full variable domain (rest looked up from reference TRBV5-6 and TRBJ1-1): DAGVTQSPTHLIKTRGQQVTLRCSPKSGHDTVSWYQQALGQGPQFIFQYYEEEERQRGNFPDRFSGHQFPNYSSELNVNALLLGDSALYLCASSTQPGNMNTEAFFGQGTRLTVV.

V is TRBV29-1 and J is TRBJ1-2; D may be TRBD1 (5 bases). This CDR3 spans 13 amino acids. Germline V gene lookup returns CDR1 SQVTM and CDR2 ANQGSEA. With 8 bases removed from V and 2 bases from J, the gap between germline ends came to 15 bases. CDR3 amino acids: CSSRTPPNYGYTF. CDR3 nucleotides: TGCAGCTCTCGGACACCGCCAAACTATGGCTACACCTTC.

The V and J genes are TRBV20-1 and TRBJ2-3, with D possibly matching TRBD1 (6 bases). The CDR3 extends over 14 amino acids. Looked up from germline, CDR1 is DFQATT and CDR2 is SNEGSKA (reference sequence). The V gene lost 0 bases and the J gene lost 0 bases, with 7 bases spanning the gap. The CDR3 reads CSARDRGSTDTQYF. CDR3 nucleotide sequence: TGCAGTGCTAGAGATAGGGGGAGCACAGATACGCAGTATTTT.

The sample holds many counts of this clonotype. This chain connects TRBV6-5 to TRBJ1-4, with D unclear. The CDR3 length is 14 residues. Germline V CDR1 and CDR2: MNHEY, SVGAGI. Trimming shortened V by 5 bases and J by 4 bases, and 11 bases separated the two germline ends. The CDR3 nucleotides read TGTGCCAGCAGTCCTAGGTCCTTTAATGAAAAACTGTTTTTT. Protein: CASSPRSFNEKLFF.

The V call is TRBV20-1, the J call TRBJ1-2; a possible D gene is TRBD1 (5 bases). The J call is doubtful: the DNA matches TRBJ2-1 better. Germline lookup yields CDR1 DFQATT and CDR2 SNEGSKA (reference sequence). The CDR3 covers 12 residues. CDR3 sequence (DNA): TGCAGTGCTAGTGCAAGGGGTGATGAGCAGTTCTTC. Residues: CSASARGDEQFF.

The rearrangement links TRBV7-2 to TRBJ2-5; 9 bases are a match to TRBD2. The tail of the sequence fits TRBJ2-1 better, so the J call may be wrong. The germline V gene encodes CDR1 SGHTA and CDR2 FQGNSA. The CDR3 has 14 residues. The chain's CDR3 is CASSRGTSTPEQFF. DNA of the CDR3: TGTGCCAGCAGCCGGGGGACTAGCACTCCTGAGCAGTTCTTC.

The table lists this clonotype with many counts. J is TRBJ2-2 and V is TRBV20-1, with a tentative D call TRBD2 (6 bases). CDR1 DFQATT and CDR2 SNEGSKA come from the germline V gene (reference sequence). The CDR3 is 15 amino acids. Trimming took off 4 bases at V and 3 bases at J, with 15 bases between the two ends. Here the CDR3 reads CSATDGGLHTGELFF. CDR3 nucleotide sequence: TGCAGTGCTACGGACGGGGGACTCCACACCGGGGAGCTGTTTTTT.

This chain uses TRBV5-6 with TRBJ2-7; 9 nucleotides agree with TRBD1. V shed 3 bases and J 4 bases; nucleotides not matched to a gene: 8. The germline CDR1 and CDR2 sequences are SGHDT and YYEEEE. The CDR3 is made up of 15 amino acids. As DNA, the CDR3 is TGTGCCAGCAGCTCCCTCCGACAGGGGGGTTACGAGCAGTACTTC. It yields the protein CASSSLRQGGYEQYF.

The chain carries TRBV9 and TRBJ2-5, with TRBD1 matching over 7 bases. Germline V gene lookup returns CDR1 SGDLS and CDR2 YYNGEE. The CDR3 covers 13 residues. V shed 2 bases, J shed 7 bases, and the junction held 5 bases outside the gene matches. Here the CDR3 reads CASSVEAGGTQYF. DNA for the CDR3: TGTGCCAGCAGCGTTGAAGCAGGGGGGACCCAGTACTTC.

This clonotype came up a few times. This chain links TRBV30 with TRBJ1-1, with a possible D match to TRBD1 (5 bases). Per the germline V gene, CDR1 is GTSNPN and CDR2 is SVGIG (reference sequence). V gave up 2 bases and J gave up 5 bases, with 18 bases separating them. This CDR3 spans 15 amino acids. The CDR3 protein is CAWSRITGTGTEAFF. The CDR3 DNA sequence: TGTGCCTGGAGTCGAATAACAGGTACTGGGACTGAAGCTTTCTTT.